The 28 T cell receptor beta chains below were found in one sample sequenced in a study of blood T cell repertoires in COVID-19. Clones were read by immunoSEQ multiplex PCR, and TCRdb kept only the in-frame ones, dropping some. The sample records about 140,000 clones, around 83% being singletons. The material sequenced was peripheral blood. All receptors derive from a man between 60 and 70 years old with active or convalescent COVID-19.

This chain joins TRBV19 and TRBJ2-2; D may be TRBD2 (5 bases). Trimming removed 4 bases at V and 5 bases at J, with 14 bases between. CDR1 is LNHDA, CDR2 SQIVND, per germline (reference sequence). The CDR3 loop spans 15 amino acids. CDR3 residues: CASSRVGGSTGELFF. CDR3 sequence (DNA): TGTGCCAGTAGTAGGGTCGGAGGTTCGACCGGGGAGCTGTTTTTT.

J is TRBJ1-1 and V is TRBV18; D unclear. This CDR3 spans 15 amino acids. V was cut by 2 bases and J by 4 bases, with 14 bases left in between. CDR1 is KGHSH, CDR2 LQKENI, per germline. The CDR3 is CASSPSGGRSTEAFF. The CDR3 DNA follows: TGTGCCAGCTCACCATCGGGAGGGAGAAGCACTGAAGCTTTCTTT.

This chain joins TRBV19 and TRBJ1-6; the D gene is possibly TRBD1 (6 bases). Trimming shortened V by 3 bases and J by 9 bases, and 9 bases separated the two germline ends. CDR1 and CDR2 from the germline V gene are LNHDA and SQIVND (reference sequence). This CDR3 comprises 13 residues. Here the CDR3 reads CASSITGRSPLHF. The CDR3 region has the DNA TGTGCCAGTAGTATCACAGGGCGTTCACCCCTCCACTTT.

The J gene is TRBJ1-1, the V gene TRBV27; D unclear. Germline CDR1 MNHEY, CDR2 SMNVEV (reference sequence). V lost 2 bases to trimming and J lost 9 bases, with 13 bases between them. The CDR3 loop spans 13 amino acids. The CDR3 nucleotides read TGTGCCAGCAGTTTAGGTGGTGGCGGAAAAGCTTTCTTT. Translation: CASSLGGGGKAFF.

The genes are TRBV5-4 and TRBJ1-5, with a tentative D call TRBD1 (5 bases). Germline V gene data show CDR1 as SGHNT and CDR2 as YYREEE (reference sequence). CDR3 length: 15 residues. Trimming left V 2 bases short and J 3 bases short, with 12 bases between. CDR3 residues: CASSFGGGLNQPQHF. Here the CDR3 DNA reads TGTGCCAGCAGCTTTGGGGGGGGACTCAATCAGCCCCAGCATTTT.

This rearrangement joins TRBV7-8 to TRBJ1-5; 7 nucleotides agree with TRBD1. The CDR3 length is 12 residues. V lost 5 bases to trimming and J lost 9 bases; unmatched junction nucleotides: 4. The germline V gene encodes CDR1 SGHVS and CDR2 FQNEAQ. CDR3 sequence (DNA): TGTGCCAGCAGCGCGACAGGGAGGCCCCAGCATTTT. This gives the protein CASSATGRPQHF.

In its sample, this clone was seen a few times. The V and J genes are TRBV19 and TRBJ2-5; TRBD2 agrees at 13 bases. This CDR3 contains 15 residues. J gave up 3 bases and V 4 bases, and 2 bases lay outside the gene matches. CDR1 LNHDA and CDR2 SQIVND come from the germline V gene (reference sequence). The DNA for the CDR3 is TGTGCCAGTAGTAGCGGGACTAGCGGGGAAGAGACCCAGTACTTC. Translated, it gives CASSSGTSGEETQYF.

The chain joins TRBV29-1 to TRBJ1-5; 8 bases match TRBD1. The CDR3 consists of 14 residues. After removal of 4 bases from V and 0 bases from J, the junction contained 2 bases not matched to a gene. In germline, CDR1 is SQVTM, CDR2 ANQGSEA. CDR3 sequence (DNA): TGCAGCGTTGGGACAGGGAATAGCAATCAGCCCCAGCATTTT. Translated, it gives CSVGTGNSNQPQHF.

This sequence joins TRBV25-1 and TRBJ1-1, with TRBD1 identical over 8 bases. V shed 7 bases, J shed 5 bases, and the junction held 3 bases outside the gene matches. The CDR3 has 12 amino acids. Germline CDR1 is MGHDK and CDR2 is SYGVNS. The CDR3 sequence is CASNQGATEAFF. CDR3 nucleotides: TGTGCCAGCAATCAGGGGGCGACTGAAGCTTTCTTT.

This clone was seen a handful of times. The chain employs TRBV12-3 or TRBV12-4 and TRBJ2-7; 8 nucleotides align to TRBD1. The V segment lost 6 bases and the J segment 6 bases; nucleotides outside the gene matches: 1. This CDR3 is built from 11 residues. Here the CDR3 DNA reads TGTGCCAGCAGCGACAGGGGCGAGCAGTACTTC. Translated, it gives CASSDRGEQYF.

The CDR3: CASSLTGYEQYV. CDR3 DNA: TGCGCCAGCAGCCTAACAGGGTACGAGCAGTACGTC. The chain uses TRBV5-1 and TRBJ2-7, with TRBD1 as a possible D gene (6 bases). The CDR3 is 12 residues long. V lost 4 bases to trimming and J lost 4 bases, with 9 bases between them. The germline CDR1 and CDR2 sequences are SGHRS and YFSETQ.

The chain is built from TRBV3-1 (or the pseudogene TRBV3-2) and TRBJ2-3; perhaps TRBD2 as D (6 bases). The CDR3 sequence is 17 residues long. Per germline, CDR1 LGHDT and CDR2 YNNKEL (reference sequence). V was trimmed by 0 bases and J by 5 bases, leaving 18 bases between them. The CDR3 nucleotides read TGTGCCAGCAGCCAAGATCAGGAGCTCCGGAGGGTAGATACGCAGTATTTT. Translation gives CASSQDQELRRVDTQYF.

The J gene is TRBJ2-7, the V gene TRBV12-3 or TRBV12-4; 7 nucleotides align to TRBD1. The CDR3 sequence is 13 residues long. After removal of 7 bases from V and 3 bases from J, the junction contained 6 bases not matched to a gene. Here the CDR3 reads CASTQNRGYEQYF. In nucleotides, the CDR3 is TGTGCCAGCACCCAGAACAGGGGCTACGAGCAGTACTTC.

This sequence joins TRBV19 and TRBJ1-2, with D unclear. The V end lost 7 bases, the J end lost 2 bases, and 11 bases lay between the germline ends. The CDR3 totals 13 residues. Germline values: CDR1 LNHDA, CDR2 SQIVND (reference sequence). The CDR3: CASTADYNYGYTF. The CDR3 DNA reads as TGTGCCAGTACGGCGGACTACAACTATGGCTACACCTTC.

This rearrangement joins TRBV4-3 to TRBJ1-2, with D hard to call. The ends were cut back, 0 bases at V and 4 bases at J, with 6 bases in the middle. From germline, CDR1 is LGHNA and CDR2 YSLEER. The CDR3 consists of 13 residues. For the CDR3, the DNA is TGCGCCAGCAGCCAAGATCCCGGCTATGGCTACACCTTC. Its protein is CASSQDPGYGYTF.

CDR3 residues: CASSFMPPGGRAKNIQYF. In DNA form, the CDR3 reads TGTGCCAGCAGCTTTATGCCTCCGGGGGGGAGAGCCAAAAACATTCAGTACTTC. The V call is TRBV7-2, the J call TRBJ2-4; 8 nucleotides line up with TRBD2. This CDR3 has 18 residues. V shed 3 bases and J 0 bases; nucleotides not matched to a gene: 10. Per the germline V gene, CDR1 is SGHTA and CDR2 is FQGNSA.

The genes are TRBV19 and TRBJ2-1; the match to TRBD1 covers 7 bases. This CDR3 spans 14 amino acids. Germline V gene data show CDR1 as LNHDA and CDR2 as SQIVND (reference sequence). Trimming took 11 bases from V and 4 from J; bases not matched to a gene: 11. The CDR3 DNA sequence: TGTGCCTGCAAAACAGGGGCCTTTTACAATGAGCAGTTCTTC. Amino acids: CACKTGAFYNEQFF.

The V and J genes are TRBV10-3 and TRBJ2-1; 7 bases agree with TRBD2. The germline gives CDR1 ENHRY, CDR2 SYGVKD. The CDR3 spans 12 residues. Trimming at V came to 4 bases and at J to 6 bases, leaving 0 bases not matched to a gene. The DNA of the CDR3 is TGTGCCATCAGTGGGACTAGCAATGAGCAGTTCTTC. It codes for CAISGTSNEQFF.

For the CDR3, the DNA is TGTGCCAGCAGCCAAGCGTCTAGCGGGGGGGCTTACAATGAGCAGTTCTTC. Its protein is CASSQASSGGAYNEQFF. J is TRBJ2-1 and V is TRBV3-1 (or the pseudogene TRBV3-2), with 12 bases that match TRBD2. Germline values: CDR1 LGHDT, CDR2 YNNKEL (reference sequence). CDR3 length: 17 amino acids. The V gene end was trimmed by 1 base and the J gene end by 4 bases; junction bases not matched to a gene: 5.

CDR3 residues: CASSRTGAGASGKLFF. In DNA form, the CDR3 reads TGTGCCAGCAGCCGGACAGGGGCCGGTGCTTCTGGAAAACTGTTTTTT. The chain combines TRBV3-1 (or the pseudogene TRBV3-2) with TRBJ1-4, with 9 bases that match TRBD1. Germline CDR1 is LGHDT and CDR2 is YNNKEL (reference sequence). The CDR3 extends over 16 amino acids. V lost 4 bases, J lost 10 bases, and 13 bases stayed unmatched.

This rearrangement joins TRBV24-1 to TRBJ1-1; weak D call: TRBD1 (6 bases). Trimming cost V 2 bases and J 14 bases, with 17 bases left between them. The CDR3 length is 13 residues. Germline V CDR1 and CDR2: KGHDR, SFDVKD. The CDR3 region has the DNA TGTGCCACCAGTGATTCGGAGACAGGTTTCCGCTTCTTT. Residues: CATSDSETGFRFF.

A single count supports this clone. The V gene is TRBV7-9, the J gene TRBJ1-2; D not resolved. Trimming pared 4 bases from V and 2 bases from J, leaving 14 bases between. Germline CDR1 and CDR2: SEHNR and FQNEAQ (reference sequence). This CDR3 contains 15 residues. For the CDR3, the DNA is TGTGCCAGCAGCTCTCGACTCGGGGAAAACTATGGCTACACCTTC. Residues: CASSSRLGENYGYTF.

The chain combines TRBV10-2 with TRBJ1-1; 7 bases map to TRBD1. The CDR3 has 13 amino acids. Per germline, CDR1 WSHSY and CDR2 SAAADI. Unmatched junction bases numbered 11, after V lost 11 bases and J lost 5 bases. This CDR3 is CASYGQDRTEAFF. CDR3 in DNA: TGCGCCTCCTACGGACAGGATAGGACTGAAGCTTTCTTT.

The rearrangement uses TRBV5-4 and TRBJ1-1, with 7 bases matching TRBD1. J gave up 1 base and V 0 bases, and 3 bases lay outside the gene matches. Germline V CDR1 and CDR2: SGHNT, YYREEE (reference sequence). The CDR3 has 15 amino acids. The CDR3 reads CASSLDRDRNTEAFF. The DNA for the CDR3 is TGTGCCAGCAGCTTGGATCGGGACAGGAACACTGAAGCTTTCTTT.

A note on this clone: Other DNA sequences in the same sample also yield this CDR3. CDR3 DNA: TGTGCCAGCAGTCGCGAGGGTGGCTCCTACAATGAGCAGTTCTTC. Its protein product is CASSREGGSYNEQFF. V and J are TRBV6-5 and TRBJ2-1; perhaps TRBD2 as D (5 bases). Trimming removed 5 bases at V and 0 bases at J, with 11 bases between. Per germline, CDR1 MNHEY and CDR2 SVGAGI. This CDR3 region has 15 residues.

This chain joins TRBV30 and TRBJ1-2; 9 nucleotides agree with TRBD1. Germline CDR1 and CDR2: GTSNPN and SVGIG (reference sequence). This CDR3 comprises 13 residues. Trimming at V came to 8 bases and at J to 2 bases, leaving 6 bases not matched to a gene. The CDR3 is CAGRTGANYGYTF. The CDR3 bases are TGTGCCGGACGGACAGGGGCCAACTATGGCTACACCTTC.

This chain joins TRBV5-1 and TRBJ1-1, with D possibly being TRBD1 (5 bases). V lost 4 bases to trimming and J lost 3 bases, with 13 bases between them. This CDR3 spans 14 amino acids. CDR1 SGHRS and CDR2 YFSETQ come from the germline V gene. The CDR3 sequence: CASSLRGIYTEAFF. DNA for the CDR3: TGCGCCAGCAGCCTTCGGGGGATATACACTGAAGCTTTCTTT.

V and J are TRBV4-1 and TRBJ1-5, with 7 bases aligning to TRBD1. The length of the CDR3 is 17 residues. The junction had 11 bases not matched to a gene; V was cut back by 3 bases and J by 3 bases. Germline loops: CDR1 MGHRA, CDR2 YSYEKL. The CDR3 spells CASSHPPRGQYNQPQHF. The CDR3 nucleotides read TGCGCCAGCAGCCATCCCCCTCGGGGACAGTACAATCAGCCCCAGCATTTT.